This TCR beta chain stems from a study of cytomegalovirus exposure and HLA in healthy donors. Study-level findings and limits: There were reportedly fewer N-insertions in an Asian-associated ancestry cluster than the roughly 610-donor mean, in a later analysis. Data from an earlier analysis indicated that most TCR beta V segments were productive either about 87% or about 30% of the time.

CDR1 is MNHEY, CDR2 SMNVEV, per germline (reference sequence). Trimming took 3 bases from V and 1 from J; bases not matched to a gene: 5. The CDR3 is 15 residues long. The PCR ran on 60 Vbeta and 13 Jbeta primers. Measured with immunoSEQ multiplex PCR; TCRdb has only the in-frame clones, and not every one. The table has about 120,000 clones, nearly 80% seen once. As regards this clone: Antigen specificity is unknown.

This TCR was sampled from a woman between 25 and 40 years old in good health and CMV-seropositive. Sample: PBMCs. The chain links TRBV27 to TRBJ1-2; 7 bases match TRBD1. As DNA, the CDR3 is TGTGCCAGCAGTTTTGAAGGGGGCAATAACTATGGCTACACCTTC. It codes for CASSFEGGNNYGYTF.